These 24 T cell receptor beta chains share one sample of origin, sequenced in a study of T cell responses to AZD1222 COVID-19 vaccine. This table comes from immunoSEQ multiplex PCR, and its TCRdb copy is limited to in-frame clones, with some not included. This sample has tens of thousands of clones; about 85% occur once, and the top ten carry 3.5% to 4%. Specimen: peripheral blood, collected on day 0 of AZD1222 vaccination. The source is an adult in good health.

The chain recombines TRBV25-1 with TRBJ2-7; no clear D. The germline CDR1 and CDR2 sequences are MGHDK and SYGVNS. The CDR3 has 14 residues. The ends were cut back, 4 bases at V and 6 bases at J, with 16 bases in the middle. CDR3 sequence (DNA): TGTGCCAGCAGTGCTCACGGGCGCAGAGGCGAGCAGTACTTC. This translates into CASSAHGRRGEQYF.

Concerning this clone: In the same sample, other DNA sequences code for this CDR3. This chain uses TRBV5-1 with TRBJ2-2, with 11 bases fitting TRBD2. This CDR3 spans 16 amino acids. Germline CDR1 SGHRS, CDR2 YFSETQ. J gave up 5 bases and V 0 bases, and 3 bases lay outside the gene matches. CDR3 residues: CASSLGTSGGTGELFF. The DNA for the CDR3 is TGCGCCAGCAGCTTGGGAACTAGCGGGGGTACCGGGGAGCTGTTTTTT.

This clone was seen just once. The rearrangement uses TRBV19 and TRBJ2-1; no reliable D call. This CDR3 is 14 amino acids long. Per the germline V gene, CDR1 is LNHDA and CDR2 is SQIVND (reference sequence). V was cut by 3 bases and J by 1 base, with 7 bases left in between. DNA of the CDR3: TGTGCCAGTAGTATCACCCTATCCTACAATGAGCAGTTCTTC. Protein product: CASSITLSYNEQFF.

This chain uses TRBV2 with TRBJ1-5; D gene uncertain. V was clipped by 6 bases and J by 3 bases, with 12 bases between them. Germline V lookup: CDR1 SNHLY, CDR2 FYNNEI. The CDR3 runs 14 residues. The DNA for the CDR3 is TGTGCCAGCAGCCGACTCGAGGCCAATCAGCCCCAGCATTTT. It is translated as CASSRLEANQPQHF.

V usage is TRBV4-2 and J usage is TRBJ1-2; tentatively, D is TRBD1 (5 bases). Germline V gene sequence: CDR1 LGHNA, CDR2 YNFKEQ. The CDR3 runs to 15 residues. V gave up 6 bases and J gave up 0 bases, with 14 bases separating them. The CDR3 here is CASRDSGGSNYGYTF. DNA for the CDR3: TGTGCCAGCAGGGACTCCGGGGGTTCTAACTATGGCTACACCTTC.

This rearrangement joins TRBV5-4 to TRBJ1-1; D remains unclear. Germline CDR1 SGHNT, CDR2 YYREEE (reference sequence). CDR3 length equals 12 residues. V gave up 4 bases and J gave up 10 bases, with 14 bases separating them. The CDR3 nucleotides read TGTGCCAGCAGCCCCAACAAGGTAGGAGCTTTCTTT. Its translation: CASSPNKVGAFF. Drawing the rest from reference TRBV5-4 and TRBJ1-1, the complete variable domain is ETGVTQSPTHLIKTRGQQVTLRCSSQSGHNTVSWYQQALGQGPQFIFQYYREEENGRGNFPPRFSGLQFPNYSSELNVNALELDDSALYLCASSPNKVGAFFGQGTRLTVV.

The DNA for the CDR3 is TGTGCCAGCAGCTTAGAGCACAGGACTTTAAACACTGAAGCTTTCTTT. Translating gives CASSLEHRTLNTEAFF. The rearrangement links TRBV7-9 to TRBJ1-1; TRBD1 is a possible D gene (5 bases). Germline V gene data show CDR1 as SEHNR and CDR2 as FQNEAQ (reference sequence). V shed 1 base and J shed 2 bases, with 14 bases lying between them. The CDR3 is made up of 16 amino acids.

The chain links TRBV5-6 to TRBJ2-7; perhaps D is TRBD1 or TRBD2 (5 bases each). The V and J ends lost 3 bases and 4 bases respectively, with 11 bases between them. The CDR3 sequence is 13 residues long. The V gene's germline CDR1 is SGHDT and CDR2 YYEEEE. The CDR3 coding sequence is TGTGCCAGCAGCTCCGGGACCGAATACGAGCAGTACTTC. Its protein product is CASSSGTEYEQYF.

The genes are TRBV6-2 or TRBV6-3 and TRBJ1-1; a possible D gene is TRBD1 (6 bases). Trimming stripped 4 bases from V and 4 bases from J, with 13 bases between. The germline V gene encodes CDR1 MNHEY and CDR2 SVGEGT. The CDR3 length is 14 residues. The CDR3 sequence is CASSSPTGSTEAFF. DNA for the CDR3: TGTGCCAGCAGTTCACCTACAGGGAGCACTGAAGCTTTCTTT.

This sequence joins TRBV5-4 and TRBJ1-2; unclear D gene. CDR1 SGHNT and CDR2 YYREEE come from the germline V gene (reference sequence). The V end was cut by 4 bases, the J end by 11 bases, with 18 bases between. This CDR3 region has 13 residues. This CDR3 reads CASSHTDRFRYTF. CDR3 sequence (DNA): TGTGCCAGCAGCCATACTGACCGTTTTCGGTACACCTTC.

The V and J genes are TRBV6-5 and TRBJ1-5; 8 nucleotides match TRBD1. CDR1 and CDR2 from the germline V gene are MNHEY and SVGAGI. The CDR3 length is 14 residues. The V gene end was trimmed by 6 bases and the J gene end by 7 bases; junction bases not matched to a gene: 8. The CDR3 is CASRHGTGGQPQHF. The DNA for the CDR3 is TGTGCCAGCAGGCACGGGACAGGCGGCCAGCCCCAGCATTTT.

CDR3 amino acids: CASSLKSLNYGYTF. CDR3 nucleotide sequence: TGTGCCAGCAGTTTGAAGAGTCTCAACTATGGCTACACCTTC. The chain has TRBV28 and TRBJ1-2; unclear D gene. The V end lost 3 bases, the J end lost 2 bases, and 10 bases lay between the germline ends. CDR1 is MDHEN and CDR2 is SYDVKM in the germline V gene. CDR3 length: 14 amino acids.

The chain combines TRBV27 with TRBJ1-1, with unresolved D. V was pared by 5 bases and J by 1 base, with 14 bases between. Germline V lookup: CDR1 MNHEY, CDR2 SMNVEV (reference sequence). CDR3 length equals 15 residues. This CDR3 reads CASSPMTSWNTEAFF. In DNA, the CDR3 is TGTGCCAGCAGTCCAATGACATCTTGGAACACTGAAGCTTTCTTT.

The chain's CDR3 is CASQTGNNQPQHF. CDR3 DNA: TGTGCCAGTCAGACAGGGAACAATCAGCCCCAGCATTTT. V gene TRBV2 combines with J gene TRBJ1-5, with 7 nucleotides matching TRBD1. Germline CDR1 is SNHLY and CDR2 is FYNNEI. The CDR3 is 13 residues long. J lost 3 bases, V lost 9 bases, and 5 bases had no gene match.

This chain uses TRBV18 with TRBJ1-2, with TRBD1 as a possible D gene (5 bases). The germline V gene has CDR1 KGHSH and CDR2 LQKENI. V was cut by 6 bases and J by 7 bases, with 15 bases left in between. The CDR3 consists of 13 residues. This chain's CDR3 is CASSPTGELGYTF. For the CDR3, the DNA is TGTGCCAGCTCCCCTACGGGGGAACTTGGCTACACCTTC.

CDR3 nucleotide sequence: TGCGCCAGCAGCCAAGACCCAACTTATAGCAATCAGCCCCAGCATTTT. It specifies CASSQDPTYSNQPQHF. The chain couples TRBV4-1 to TRBJ1-5; D is unresolved. In germline, CDR1 is MGHRA, CDR2 YSYEKL. The CDR3 consists of 16 residues. V dropped 0 bases and J dropped 0 bases, with 9 bases sitting between them.

The J gene is TRBJ1-2, the V gene TRBV30; 7 bases fit TRBD1. Trimming took 5 bases from V and 12 from J; bases not matched to a gene: 12. The CDR3 runs 12 residues. In germline, CDR1 is GTSNPN, CDR2 SVGIG (reference sequence). The CDR3 reads CAWGGTAPYHTF. The DNA of the CDR3 is TGTGCCTGGGGTGGGACAGCGCCGTATCACACCTTC.

This rearrangement joins TRBV28 to TRBJ1-1, with a tentative D call TRBD1 (5 bases). Germline values: CDR1 MDHEN, CDR2 SYDVKM. This CDR3 spans 13 amino acids. Trimming left V 2 bases short and J 2 bases short, with 6 bases between. DNA of the CDR3: TGTGCCAGCAGTTTACGGGGCAACACTGAAGCTTTCTTT. It codes for CASSLRGNTEAFF.

This chain connects TRBV7-2 to TRBJ1-3; D might be TRBD1 (5 bases). CDR1 SGHTA and CDR2 FQGNSA come from the germline V gene. This CDR3 is 14 amino acids long. Trimming cost V 4 bases and J 4 bases, with 11 bases left between them. The CDR3 protein is CASSSRESGNTIYF. CDR3 nucleotides: TGTGCCAGCAGCTCCAGGGAAAGCGGAAACACCATATATTTT.

The rearrangement links TRBV19 to TRBJ1-2; D gene unclear. This CDR3 is 11 amino acids long. Germline V gene sequence: CDR1 LNHDA, CDR2 SQIVND (reference sequence). Deletions cut 5 bases from V and 5 bases from J, with 6 bases between. In nucleotides, the CDR3 is TGTGCCAGTAGTCAGGTGTATGGCTACACCTTC. The encoded protein is CASSQVYGYTF.

The rearrangement links TRBV6-5 to TRBJ1-2; no reliable D call. Germline lookup yields CDR1 MNHEY and CDR2 SVGAGI. V gave up 6 bases and J gave up 2 bases, with 13 bases separating them. The CDR3 covers 14 residues. The CDR3 protein is CASSPLRPNYGYTF. The CDR3 DNA is TGTGCCAGCAGCCCCCTACGTCCCAACTATGGCTACACCTTC.

This clone appeared a single time. The V and J genes are TRBV6-5 and TRBJ1-3, with 8 nucleotides matching TRBD1. The ends lost 4 bases at V and 0 bases at J; junction bases unmatched: 2. CDR1 and CDR2 (germline): MNHEY, SVGAGI. The CDR3 runs 15 residues. CDR3 DNA sequence: TGTGCCAGCAGTTCCCAGGGGGCCTCTGGAAACACCATATATTTT. This encodes CASSSQGASGNTIYF.

V gene TRBV19 combines with J gene TRBJ1-1, with 7 bases identical to TRBD1. With 2 bases clipped from V and 5 bases from J, the junction kept 14 bases outside the gene matches. This CDR3 has 17 residues. CDR1 is LNHDA and CDR2 is SQIVND in the germline V gene (reference sequence). As DNA, the CDR3 is TGTGCCAGTAGTATACTAGGGACAGCGGGGGGGCCGACTGAAGCTTTCTTT. Amino acids: CASSILGTAGGPTEAFF.

The chain employs TRBV7-2 and TRBJ2-3; 8 bases map to TRBD2. V trimming: 6 bases; J trimming: 6 bases; junction bases outside the gene matches: 8. The germline gives CDR1 SGHTA, CDR2 FQGNSA. CDR3 length equals 14 residues. The CDR3 DNA is TGTGCCAGCAGTGGGAGCGGGGGTGATGATACGCAGTATTTT. Residues: CASSGSGGDDTQYF.